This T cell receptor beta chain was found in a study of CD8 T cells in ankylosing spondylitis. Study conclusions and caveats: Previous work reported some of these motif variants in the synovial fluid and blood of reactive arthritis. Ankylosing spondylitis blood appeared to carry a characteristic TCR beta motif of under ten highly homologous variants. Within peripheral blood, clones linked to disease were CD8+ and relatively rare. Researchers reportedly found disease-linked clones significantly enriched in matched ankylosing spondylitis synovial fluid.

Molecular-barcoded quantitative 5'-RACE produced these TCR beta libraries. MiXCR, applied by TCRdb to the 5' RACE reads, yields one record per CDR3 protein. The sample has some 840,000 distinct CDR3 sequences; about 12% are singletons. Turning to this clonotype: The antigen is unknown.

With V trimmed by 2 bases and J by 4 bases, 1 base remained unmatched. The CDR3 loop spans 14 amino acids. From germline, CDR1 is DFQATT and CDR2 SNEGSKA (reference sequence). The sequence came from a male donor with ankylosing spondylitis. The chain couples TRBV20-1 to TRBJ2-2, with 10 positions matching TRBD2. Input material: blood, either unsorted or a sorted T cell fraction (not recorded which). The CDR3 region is CSARPSGSTGELFF. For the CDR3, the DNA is TGCAGTGCTAGACCTAGCGGGAGCACCGGGGAGCTGTTTTTT.